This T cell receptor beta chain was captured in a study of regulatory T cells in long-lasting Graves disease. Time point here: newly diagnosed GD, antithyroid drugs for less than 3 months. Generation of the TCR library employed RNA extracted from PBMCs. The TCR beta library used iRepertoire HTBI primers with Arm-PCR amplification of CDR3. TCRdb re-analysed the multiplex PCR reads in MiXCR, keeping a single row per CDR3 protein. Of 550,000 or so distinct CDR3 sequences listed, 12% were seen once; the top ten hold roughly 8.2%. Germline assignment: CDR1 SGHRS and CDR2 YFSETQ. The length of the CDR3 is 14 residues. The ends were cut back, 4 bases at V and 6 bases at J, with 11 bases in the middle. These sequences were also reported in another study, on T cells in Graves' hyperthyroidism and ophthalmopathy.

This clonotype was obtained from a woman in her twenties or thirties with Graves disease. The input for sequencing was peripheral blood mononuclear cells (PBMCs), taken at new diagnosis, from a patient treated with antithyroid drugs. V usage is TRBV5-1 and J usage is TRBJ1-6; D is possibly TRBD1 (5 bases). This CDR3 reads CASSPGRSNSPLHF. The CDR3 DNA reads TGCGCCAGCAGCCCGGGACGGTCTAATTCACCCCTCCACTTT.